This T cell receptor beta chain comes out of a study of T-cell reconstitution after alpha-beta-depleted transplantation in children. This clonotype was picked up many times. Trimming cost V 4 bases and J 1 base; bases outside gene matches: 8. From germline, CDR1 is SGDLS and CDR2 YYNGEE. This CDR3 comprises 15 residues. Unique molecular identifiers were built into the TCRbeta library. Each CDR3 protein is one row after TCRdb ran MiXCR on the PCR reads. The sample has about 410,000 distinct CDR3 sequences, 20% seen once. The V and J genes are TRBV9 and TRBJ2-7; TRBD1 agrees at 7 bases. Source: PBMCs from the stem cell graft donor, taken from the stem cell graft. The receptor was isolated from a human donor who donated a stem cell graft to a child with acute myeloid leukemia. CDR3 in DNA: TGTGCCAGCAGCACACGAGGGACAGATTCCTACGAGCAGTACTTC. Translation: CASSTRGTDSYEQYF.